Below, one T cell receptor beta chain is given with its context. Germline lookup yields CDR1 SGHNT and CDR2 YYREEE (reference sequence). CDR3 length: 20 amino acids. V was pared by 6 bases and J by 0 bases, with 25 bases between. These data are taken from a study of cytomegalovirus exposure and HLA in healthy donors. Vbeta (60) and Jbeta (13) primers were used in the PCR. Profiling relied on immunoSEQ multiplex PCR, and the TCRdb table lists in-frame clones only, not all of them. This table has 180,000 or so clones, approximately 82% appearing once. The receptor was derived from a woman between 40 and 55 years old in good health and CMV-seropositive. The source material was PBMCs. This chain joins TRBV5-4 and TRBJ2-6; a possible D gene is TRBD1 (6 bases). CDR3 sequence reads: CASNPNNTGLLFSGANVLTF. CDR3 coding DNA: TGTGCCAGCAACCCCAATAACACAGGGCTACTTTTCTCTGGGGCCAACGTCCTGACTTTC. Full variable domain (rest looked up from reference TRBV5-4 and TRBJ2-6): ETGVTQSPTHLIKTRGQQVTLRCSSQSGHNTVSWYQQALGQGPQFIFQYYREEENGRGNFPPRFSGLQFPNYSSELNVNALELDDSALYLCASNPNNTGLLFSGANVLTFGAGSRLTVL.